One sample yielded the 24 T cell receptor beta chains listed below, sequenced in a study of T cells after posttransplantation cyclophosphamide. Data came from immunoSEQ multiplex PCR; TCRdb stores just in-frame clones and leaves some out. The sample carries 45,000 or so clones, 92% recorded once. Sequenced input: PBMCs. Source of these receptors: a woman aged 45-65 years in good health and a related stem cell transplant donor.

About this clone itself: Germline is not matched at one junction end, which may reflect a read error. The same CDR3 also results from other DNA sequences found in this sample. The chain employs TRBV5-1 and TRBJ1-6; D remains ambiguous. The CDR3 is made up of 15 amino acids. The germline V gene has CDR1 SGHRS and CDR2 YFSETQ. CDR3 sequence: CASSLAGSYNSPLHF. The CDR3 DNA reads TGCGCCAGCAGCTTGGCAGGTTCCTATAATTCCCCCCTCCACTTT.

V usage is TRBV29-1 and J usage is TRBJ2-5; 8 bases fit TRBD2. The CDR3 covers 16 residues. V trimming: 7 bases; J trimming: 6 bases; junction bases outside the gene matches: 19. Germline CDR1 and CDR2: SQVTM and ANQGSEA. In DNA, the CDR3 is TGCAGCGCCGAATCGGGAGGAGCGGGGGTTGTAAAGACCCAGTACTTC. As protein: CSAESGGAGVVKTQYF.

V and J are TRBV14 and TRBJ2-3; 15 bases are a match to TRBD2. V gave up 3 bases and J gave up 2 bases; unmatched junction bases: 6. This CDR3 has 18 residues. Germline-derived CDR1 and CDR2 are SGHDN and FVKESK. The DNA for the CDR3 is TGTGCCAGCAGCCAGGGACTAGCGGGGGGACCGATCACAGATACGCAGTATTTT. Translating gives CASSQGLAGGPITDTQYF. The whole variable domain, remainder taken from reference TRBV14 and TRBJ2-3, is EAGVTQFPSHSVIEKGQTVTLRCDPISGHDNLYWYRRVMGKEIKFLLHFVKESKQDESGMPNNRFLAERTGGTYSTLKVQPAELEDSGVYFCASSQGLAGGPITDTQYFGPGTRLTVL.

The V gene is TRBV9, the J gene TRBJ2-3; 11 bases agree with TRBD2. The CDR3 extends over 19 amino acids. Germline V gene data show CDR1 as SGDLS and CDR2 as YYNGEE. Losses at the gene ends were 0 bases for V and 2 bases for J; bases not matched to a gene: 11. The CDR3 here is CASSVVTSGRPTATDTQYF. CDR3 sequence (DNA): TGTGCCAGCAGCGTAGTCACTAGCGGGAGACCCACTGCCACAGATACGCAGTATTTT.

The chain carries TRBV2 and TRBJ2-4; D is undetermined. The CDR3 extends over 12 amino acids. Germline V gives CDR1 SNHLY, CDR2 FYNNEI. The germline V and J ends were trimmed by 6 bases and 13 bases, with 16 bases remaining between them. The CDR3 protein is CASSAPRDRQYF. CDR3 sequence (DNA): TGTGCCAGCAGCGCTCCTAGAGATAGGCAGTACTTC.

The table lists this clone with a few counts. V gene TRBV7-9 combines with J gene TRBJ1-4; tentatively, D is TRBD1 (6 bases). Trimming shortened V by 5 bases and J by 11 bases, and 15 bases separated the two germline ends. The CDR3 spans 13 residues. Germline V gives CDR1 SEHNR, CDR2 FQNEAQ (reference sequence). The CDR3 DNA sequence: TGTGCCAGCAGCCGGGACAACGGGGGGAAACTGTTTTTT. This codes for CASSRDNGGKLFF. Together with reference TRBV7-9 and TRBJ1-4, the CDR3 gives the full variable domain: DTGVSQNPRHKITKRGQNVTFRCDPISEHNRLYWYRQTLGQGPEFLTYFQNEAQLEKSRLLSDRFSAERPKGSFSTLEIQRTEQGDSAMYLCASSRDNGGKLFFGSGTQLSVL.

The chain has TRBV29-1 and TRBJ2-5; possible D gene TRBD1, 6 bases. Between the trimmed V and J ends, which lost 6 bases and 0 bases, there was a span of 11 bases. The CDR3 loop spans 13 amino acids. Germline CDR1 and CDR2: SQVTM and ANQGSEA. The CDR3 loop is CSVSGQYQETQYF. The CDR3 coding sequence is TGCAGCGTCTCTGGACAGTACCAAGAGACCCAGTACTTC.

The rearrangement links TRBV23-1 to TRBJ1-6; D is possibly TRBD1 (6 bases). TRBV23-1 is an ORF, with its function uncertain. Deletions cut 2 bases from V and 7 bases from J, with 24 bases between. The CDR3 spans 19 residues. In DNA form, the CDR3 reads TGCGCCAGCAGTCAAACCTGCCCCCGTCGACAGGTTTGGAATTCACCCCTCCACTTT. It codes for CASSQTCPRRQVWNSPLHF.

This sequence joins TRBV5-1 and TRBJ2-7; 9 bases align to TRBD2. CDR3 size: 17 residues. Germline values: CDR1 SGHRS, CDR2 YFSETQ. With V trimmed by 0 bases and J by 2 bases, 9 bases remained unmatched. CDR3 in DNA: TGCGCCAGCAGCTTGGAGAAGGAGCGGGGGGCCCCCTACGAGCAGTACTTC. Translated: CASSLEKERGAPYEQYF.

CDR3 nucleotide sequence: TGTGCCAGCTCACCCAACCGAGGACAGGCCTACGAGCAGTACTTC. This codes for CASSPNRGQAYEQYF. The rearrangement links TRBV18 to TRBJ2-5; 7 bases line up with TRBD1. Judging by the DNA end, TRBJ2-7 fits better; the J call may be wrong. The CDR3 runs to 15 residues. Germline CDR1 is KGHSH and CDR2 is LQKENI.

This chain uses TRBV4-1 with TRBJ2-1, with no clear D. The CDR3 spans 16 residues. V dropped 1 base and J dropped 0 bases, with 10 bases sitting between them. CDR1 is MGHRA, CDR2 YSYEKL, per germline. The CDR3 region is CASSQVGRSSYNEQFF. The CDR3 nucleotides read TGCGCCAGCAGCCAAGTGGGCCGAAGCTCCTACAATGAGCAGTTCTTC.

V and J are TRBV28 and TRBJ1-3; the D is unclear. Germline CDR1 MDHEN, CDR2 SYDVKM. V shed 5 bases and J shed 0 bases, with 17 bases lying between them. This CDR3 comprises 17 residues. This chain's CDR3 is CASSPPGRALSGNTIYF. CDR3 coding DNA: TGTGCCAGCAGTCCCCCGGGGAGGGCCCTCTCTGGAAACACCATATATTTT.

V and J are TRBV13 and TRBJ1-1; no reliable D call. Germline loops: CDR1 PRHDT, CDR2 FYEKMQ (reference sequence). Trimming pared 1 base from V and 8 bases from J, leaving 11 bases between. The CDR3 is 13 residues long. CDR3 DNA sequence: TGTGCCAGCAGCTTAGATGGCGGGCCGGAAGCTTTCTTT. Translating it yields CASSLDGGPEAFF.

This clone was picked up one time. V gene TRBV7-9 combines with J gene TRBJ1-1; 9 positions match TRBD1. Trimming at V came to 3 bases and at J to 1 base, leaving 6 bases not matched to a gene. The CDR3 covers 16 residues. CDR1 and CDR2 (germline): SEHNR, FQNEAQ (reference sequence). CDR3: CASSLRQGGRNTEAFF. The DNA for the CDR3 is TGTGCCAGCAGCTTGAGACAGGGGGGGAGGAACACTGAAGCTTTCTTT. Variable domain in full (rest from reference TRBV7-9 and TRBJ1-1): DTGVSQNPRHKITKRGQNVTFRCDPISEHNRLYWYRQTLGQGPEFLTYFQNEAQLEKSRLLSDRFSAERPKGSFSTLEIQRTEQGDSAMYLCASSLRQGGRNTEAFFGQGTRLTVV.

The V and J genes are TRBV7-3 and TRBJ2-5; D ambiguous. Germline V CDR1 and CDR2: SGHTA, FQGTGA. CDR3 length equals 14 residues. Trimming took 5 bases from V and 5 from J, leaving 15 bases between them. The CDR3 sequence is CASSLDSFGETQYF. For the CDR3, the DNA is TGTGCCAGCAGCCTCGACTCCTTCGGGGAGACCCAGTACTTC.

This clone was seen only a few times. The chain combines TRBV27 with TRBJ2-7; 10 nucleotides match TRBD2. The V and J ends lost 4 bases and 4 bases, in that order; junction bases with no gene match: 10. Germline V lookup: CDR1 MNHEY, CDR2 SMNVEV (reference sequence). This CDR3 contains 16 residues. CDR3 protein: CASSSKRTSGPYEQYF. In nucleotides, the CDR3 is TGTGCCAGCAGTTCCAAACGGACTAGCGGACCTTACGAGCAGTACTTC.

The chain uses TRBV7-4 and TRBJ2-3; a weak D match, TRBD2 (6 bases). Germline V CDR1 and CDR2: SGHVT, SQSDAQ. The CDR3 length is 15 residues. V dropped 5 bases and J dropped 2 bases, with 14 bases sitting between them. This chain's CDR3 is CASSTSRDDTDTQYF. The CDR3 coding sequence is TGTGCCAGCAGCACATCGCGGGACGACACAGATACGCAGTATTTT. Complete variable domain (other parts from reference TRBV7-4 and TRBJ2-3): GAGVSQSPRYKVAKRGRDVALRCDSISGHVTLYWYRQTLGQGSEVLTYSQSDAQRDKSGRPSGRFSAERPERSVSTLKIQRTEQGDSAVYLCASSTSRDDTDTQYFGPGTRLTVL.

The V gene is TRBV6-1, the J gene TRBJ2-3; no reliable D call. The germline V and J ends were trimmed by 1 base and 5 bases, with 13 bases remaining between them. This CDR3 spans 15 amino acids. The germline V gene encodes CDR1 MNHNS and CDR2 SASEGT. The CDR3, as DNA: TGTGCCAGCAGTGAAGGTCGCTACTCTGGAGATACGCAGTATTTT. This codes for CASSEGRYSGDTQYF.

The CDR3 coding sequence is TGTGCCAGCAGCTTAGCGCCCCCGGACAGGGGAGGCAATGAGCAGTTCTTC. Its translation is CASSLAPPDRGGNEQFF. J is TRBJ2-1 and V is TRBV7-9, with 9 bases lining up with TRBD1. The V gene's germline CDR1 is SEHNR and CDR2 FQNEAQ (reference sequence). Unmatched junction bases numbered 9, after V lost 0 bases and J lost 6 bases. This CDR3 contains 17 residues.

The rearrangement links TRBV5-6 to TRBJ2-1; 8 bases agree with TRBD2. With V trimmed by 1 base and J by 6 bases, 6 bases remained unmatched. The germline V gene has CDR1 SGHDT and CDR2 YYEEEE. The CDR3 contains 15 residues. The CDR3 sequence is CASSLYASGLNEQFF. In DNA, the CDR3 is TGTGCCAGCAGCTTGTACGCTAGCGGGCTCAATGAGCAGTTCTTC.

This clone appeared once. The CDR3 DNA follows: TGTGCCAGCAGGGCCTCCCGTGGAGGCGGCTACACCTTC. Its protein product is CASRASRGGGYTF. The V and J genes are TRBV2 and TRBJ1-2, with D unclear. Germline V gives CDR1 SNHLY, CDR2 FYNNEI. This CDR3 contains 13 residues. Trimming took 6 bases from V and 8 from J, leaving 16 bases between them.

The V call is TRBV5-4, the J call TRBJ2-3; 11 bases match TRBD2. Unmatched junction bases numbered 9, after V lost 4 bases and J lost 5 bases. CDR3 length equals 16 residues. Germline V gene lookup returns CDR1 SGHNT and CDR2 YYREEE (reference sequence). In DNA, the CDR3 is TGTGCCAGCAGCCGCTCGACTAGCGGGGCTCGAGATACGCAGTATTTT. Residues: CASSRSTSGARDTQYF.

The chain employs TRBV5-1 and TRBJ2-7; 9 nucleotides agree with TRBD1. The germline CDR1 and CDR2 sequences are SGHRS and YFSETQ. The CDR3 consists of 14 residues. The V and J ends lost 0 bases and 7 bases, in that order; junction bases with no gene match: 5. This chain's CDR3 is CASSLDRGLNEQYF. In nucleotides, the CDR3 is TGCGCCAGCAGCTTGGACAGGGGGCTGAATGAGCAGTACTTC.

The chain couples TRBV19 to TRBJ2-7, with 8 bases aligning to TRBD1. CDR1 and CDR2 from the germline V gene are LNHDA and SQIVND (reference sequence). V shed 3 bases, J shed 4 bases, and the junction held 11 bases outside the gene matches. The length of the CDR3 is 16 residues. The DNA for the CDR3 is TGTGCCAGTAGTATGCGGGCCGGGACAGGCCCTTACGAGCAGTACTTC. Its protein product is CASSMRAGTGPYEQYF. Using reference TRBV19 and TRBJ2-7 for the parts outside the CDR3, the full variable domain is DGGITQSPKYLFRKEGQNVTLSCEQNLNHDAMYWYRQDPGQGLRLIYYSQIVNDFQKGDIAEGYSVSREKKESFPLTVTSAQKNPTAFYLCASSMRAGTGPYEQYFGPGTRLTVT.